This is a list of T cell receptor beta chains from one sample in a study of CD8 T cells in Susac syndrome. TCRdb itself ran the immunoSEQ multiplex PCR reads through MiXCR, one entry per CDR3 protein. The sample holds tens of thousands of distinct CDR3 sequences, about 93% seen once. The sample comprised CD4+ T cells from PBMCs. Every receptor here comes from a human donor with Susac syndrome. Each CDR3 is given with its conserved first and last residue. Each record gives: D gene, V gene, J gene, clone size, CDR3 protein, CDR3 DNA. A D gene is named only where the DNA matches it firmly. Some rows mark clone size as missing; the rest say once, few, many or name a class of expanded clone.

D gene: NA
V gene: TRBV24-1
J gene: TRBJ2-5
clone size: few
CDR3 protein: CATSAAGSAGQETQYF
CDR3 DNA: TGTGCCACCAGTGCTGCAGGGTCGGCAGGCCAAGAGACCCAGTACTTC

D gene: TRBD2
V gene: TRBV5-1
J gene: TRBJ2-5
clone size: NA
CDR3 protein: CASRSIGGVQETQYF
CDR3 DNA: TGCGCCAGCAGATCTATCGGGGGGGTTCAAGAGACCCAGTACTTC

D gene: NA
V gene: TRBV20-1
J gene: TRBJ1-3
clone size: NA
CDR3 protein: CSARNLEVAGNTIYF
CDR3 DNA: TGCAGTGCTAGGAATCTCGAGGTAGCTGGAAACACCATATATTTT

D gene: TRBD1
V gene: TRBV7-3
J gene: TRBJ2-1
clone size: NA
CDR3 protein: CASSLMGQAVTYNEQFF
CDR3 DNA: TGTGCCAGCAGCTTAATGGGACAGGCGGTTACCTACAATGAGCAGTTCTTC

D gene: TRBD2
V gene: TRBV6-1
J gene: TRBJ2-1
clone size: once
CDR3 protein: CASRRTVAGTYNEQFF
CDR3 DNA: TGTGCCAGCAGAAGGACCGTAGCGGGGACCTACAATGAGCAGTTCTTC

D gene: NA
V gene: TRBV7-9
J gene: TRBJ2-3
clone size: NA
CDR3 protein: CASSLYQRLDGDTQYF
CDR3 DNA: TGTGCCAGCAGCTTATATCAACGGCTCGACGGGGATACGCAGTATTTT

D gene: NA
V gene: TRBV7-9
J gene: TRBJ2-5
clone size: NA
CDR3 protein: CASSFRGASSQETQYF
CDR3 DNA: TGTGCCAGCAGCTTCCGGGGGGCCTCATCCCAAGAGACCCAGTACTTC

D gene: TRBD1
V gene: TRBV20-1
J gene: TRBJ2-1
clone size: NA
CDR3 protein: CSARGTGVGNEQFF
CDR3 DNA: TGCAGTGCTAGAGGGACAGGGGTAGGGAATGAGCAGTTCTTC

D gene: NA
V gene: TRBV2
J gene: TRBJ2-1
clone size: NA
CDR3 protein: CASSEAGIGLLEQFF
CDR3 DNA: TGTGCCAGCAGTGAAGCGGGGATAGGGCTCCTTGAGCAGTTCTTC

D gene: TRBD1
V gene: TRBV19
J gene: TRBJ1-4
clone size: NA
CDR3 protein: CASSLSGTGEREKLFF
CDR3 DNA: TGTGCCAGTAGTCTTTCCGGGACAGGTGAACGTGAAAAACTGTTTTTT

D gene: NA
V gene: TRBV5-6
J gene: TRBJ1-2
clone size: NA
CDR3 protein: CASSTPTPPAGYTF
CDR3 DNA: TGTGCCAGCAGCACCCCAACACCACCTGCGGGCTACACCTTC

D gene: NA
V gene: TRBV29-1
J gene: TRBJ2-7
clone size: NA
CDR3 protein: CSVESGGGGYEQYF
CDR3 DNA: TGCAGCGTTGAGTCAGGAGGGGGGGGCTACGAGCAGTACTTC

D gene: TRBD1
V gene: TRBV6-5
J gene: TRBJ2-2
clone size: NA
CDR3 protein: CASSSDRVRELFF
CDR3 DNA: TGTGCCAGCAGTTCGGACAGGGTTAGGGAGCTGTTTTTT

D gene: TRBD2
V gene: TRBV29-1
J gene: TRBJ2-1
clone size: NA
CDR3 protein: CSTQLAGGPNEQFF
CDR3 DNA: TGCAGCACCCAACTAGCGGGAGGTCCCAATGAGCAGTTCTTC

D gene: NA
V gene: TRBV20-1
J gene: TRBJ2-1
clone size: NA
CDR3 protein: CSARPSGGLRKNEQFF
CDR3 DNA: TGCAGTGCTAGACCCTCAGGGGGGCTGAGGAAAAATGAGCAGTTCTTC

D gene: NA
V gene: TRBV12-5
J gene: TRBJ1-5
clone size: NA
CDR3 protein: CASGSPSGVSNQPQHF
CDR3 DNA: TGTGCTAGTGGTTCACCCTCAGGGGTAAGCAATCAGCCCCAGCATTTT

D gene: NA
V gene: TRBV7-2
J gene: TRBJ2-1
clone size: NA
CDR3 protein: CASSSQTGVSYNEQFF
CDR3 DNA: TGTGCCAGCAGCTCGCAAACGGGAGTATCCTACAATGAGCAGTTCTTC

D gene: NA
V gene: TRBV28
J gene: TRBJ2-5
clone size: NA
CDR3 protein: CASSLAGTETQYF
CDR3 DNA: TGTGCCAGCAGTTTAGCAGGGACGGAGACCCAGTACTTC

D gene: NA
V gene: TRBV2
J gene: TRBJ1-5
clone size: NA
CDR3 protein: CASMGERNQPQHF
CDR3 DNA: TGTGCCAGCATGGGGGAGCGCAATCAGCCCCAGCATTTT

D gene: NA
V gene: TRBV5-1
J gene: TRBJ2-5
clone size: NA
CDR3 protein: CASSFQVDQETQYF
CDR3 DNA: TGCGCCAGCAGCTTTCAGGTCGACCAAGAGACCCAGTACTTC

D gene: NA
V gene: TRBV6-5
J gene: TRBJ2-2
clone size: NA
CDR3 protein: CASSYSQGKGTGELFF
CDR3 DNA: TGTGCCAGCAGTTACTCGCAAGGGAAAGGAACCGGGGAGCTGTTTTTT

D gene: TRBD1
V gene: TRBV14
J gene: TRBJ2-2
clone size: once
CDR3 protein: CASSRDRGIGELFF
CDR3 DNA: TGTGCCAGCAGTCGGGACAGGGGTATCGGGGAGCTGTTTTTT

D gene: NA
V gene: TRBV20-1
J gene: TRBJ2-4
clone size: NA
CDR3 protein: CSATDPNIQYF
CDR3 DNA: TGCAGTGCTACGGATCCAAACATTCAGTACTTC

D gene: NA
V gene: TRBV5-1
J gene: TRBJ2-7
clone size: NA
CDR3 protein: CASSLGRGSYEQYF
CDR3 DNA: TGCGCCAGCAGCTTGGGCAGGGGAAGCTACGAGCAGTACTTC

D gene: NA
V gene: TRBV3-1
J gene: TRBJ2-6
clone size: NA
CDR3 protein: CASSQTAGIRPGANVLTF
CDR3 DNA: TGTGCCAGCAGCCAAACGGCAGGGATAAGACCTGGGGCCAACGTCCTGACTTTC

D gene: NA
V gene: TRBV28
J gene: TRBJ1-1
clone size: once
CDR3 protein: CASSRWQSPNTEAFF
CDR3 DNA: TGTGCCAGCAGCCGTTGGCAGTCCCCGAACACTGAAGCTTTCTTT

D gene: NA
V gene: TRBV18
J gene: TRBJ2-7
clone size: NA
CDR3 protein: CASSTGQLEQYF
CDR3 DNA: TGTGCCAGCTCAACAGGACAGCTCGAGCAGTACTTC

D gene: NA
V gene: TRBV2
J gene: TRBJ2-7
clone size: NA
CDR3 protein: CASSVMADYEQYF
CDR3 DNA: TGTGCCAGCAGTGTCATGGCGGACTACGAGCAGTACTTC

D gene: NA
V gene: TRBV3-1
J gene: TRBJ2-1
clone size: once
CDR3 protein: CASSQRAAHNEQFF
CDR3 DNA: TGTGCCAGCAGCCAAAGGGCTGCGCACAATGAGCAGTTCTTC

D gene: NA
V gene: TRBV7-2
J gene: TRBJ2-3
clone size: NA
CDR3 protein: CASSLRGPADTQYF
CDR3 DNA: TGTGCCAGCAGCTTAAGGGGCCCGGCAGATACGCAGTATTTT

D gene: TRBD2
V gene: TRBV6-1
J gene: TRBJ2-1
clone size: NA
CDR3 protein: CASSLWGTSGRPGEQFF
CDR3 DNA: TGTGCCAGCAGCCTTTGGGGGACTAGCGGGAGACCTGGTGAGCAGTTCTTC

D gene: NA
V gene: TRBV12-3/TRBV12-4
J gene: TRBJ2-2
clone size: NA
CDR3 protein: CASKGGPNANTGELFF
CDR3 DNA: TGTGCCAGCAAAGGGGGACCAAACGCGAACACCGGGGAGCTGTTTTTT